This entry lists 9 T cell receptor beta chains sequenced from one sample in a study of regulatory and conventional T cells in RAG deficiency. The protocol was immunoSEQ multiplex PCR, while the TCRdb copy is restricted to in-frame clones and leaves out a portion. The table includes 45,000 to 50,000 clones, about 87% detected once. Blood CD4+ CD25-low CD127-high conventional T cells supplied the genomic DNA template. Separately, the same data were catalogued under a study of regulatory T cells. From that study: The primer mix had 52 TRBV and 13 TRBJ primers.

The sequenced sample was CD4+ effector T cells sorted from blood. These receptors came from a human donor in good health.

This clone was counted once. The chain links TRBV28 to TRBJ2-7; 8 bases fit TRBD1. CDR1 is MDHEN and CDR2 is SYDVKM in the germline V gene. With 5 bases clipped from V and 3 bases from J, the junction kept 9 bases outside the gene matches. The CDR3 totals 15 residues. The CDR3 sequence is CASSRFGTGGYEQYF. The DNA of the CDR3 is TGTGCCAGCAGTCGATTCGGGACAGGAGGCTACGAGCAGTACTTC.

V usage is TRBV7-8 and J usage is TRBJ1-1, with D perhaps matching TRBD1 (5 bases). CDR1 is SGHVS, CDR2 FQNEAQ, per germline. The germline V and J ends were trimmed by 3 bases and 2 bases, with 10 bases remaining between them. The CDR3 extends over 14 amino acids. CDR3 bases: TGTGCCAGCAGCTTTCATGGGGGAAACACTGAAGCTTTCTTT. Translated, it gives CASSFHGGNTEAFF.

V usage is TRBV27 and J usage is TRBJ1-2; D is unresolved. Germline lookup yields CDR1 MNHEY and CDR2 SMNVEV (reference sequence). The V gene lost 0 bases and the J gene lost 8 bases, with 13 bases spanning the gap. The CDR3 sequence is 14 residues long. CDR3 nucleotide sequence: TGTGCCAGCAGTTTATCGAAGGGCAACGAGGGCTACACCTTC. Amino acid sequence: CASSLSKGNEGYTF.

The chain has TRBV21-1 and TRBJ1-2. TRBV21-1 is a recognized pseudogene. This CDR3 has 15 residues. CDR3 loop: CASISPPRANYGYTF. Written as DNA, the CDR3 is TGTGCCAGCATCAGCCCCCCCCGCGCTAACTATGGCTACACCTTC.

The sample holds a few counts of this clone. V is TRBV5-1 and J is TRBJ2-3, with D possibly called TRBD1 or TRBD2 (6 bases each). V was cut by 0 bases and J by 2 bases, with 13 bases left in between. Germline CDR1 SGHRS, CDR2 YFSETQ. This CDR3 contains 16 residues. CDR3 coding DNA: TGCGCCAGCAGCTTGGGGGGGGCCGTCCTCACAGATACGCAGTATTTT. This sequence encodes CASSLGGAVLTDTQYF.

For the CDR3, the DNA is TGTGCCAGCAGTTCCCGGAGGGGGCCGGAGACCCAGTACTTC. It translates to CASSSRRGPETQYF. The chain couples TRBV6-1 to TRBJ2-5, with TRBD1 as a possible D gene (7 bases). Germline V CDR1 and CDR2: MNHNS, SASEGT. The CDR3 covers 14 residues. V was trimmed by 5 bases and J by 5 bases, leaving 15 bases between them.

The CDR3 here is CASKSSGIEQYF. CDR3 in DNA: TGCGCCAGCAAATCTAGCGGGATCGAACAGTACTTC. The genes are TRBV5-1 and TRBJ2-7, with 9 bases matching TRBD2. CDR1 is SGHRS and CDR2 is YFSETQ in the germline V gene. The J segment lost 10 bases and the V segment lost 6 bases, leaving 8 bases of the junction unmatched. The CDR3 spans 12 residues.

This rearrangement joins TRBV28 to TRBJ2-5; D gene uncertain. The CDR3 spans 15 residues. The V and J ends lost 5 bases and 7 bases respectively, with 20 bases between them. Per the germline V gene, CDR1 is MDHEN and CDR2 is SYDVKM. The CDR3 DNA reads as TGTGCCAGCAGTCCAACTTTAGACAATCGGGCGACCCAGTACTTC. This codes for CASSPTLDNRATQYF. Together with reference TRBV28 and TRBJ2-5, the CDR3 gives the full variable domain: DVKVTQSSRYLVKRTGEKVFLECVQDMDHENMFWYRQDPGLGLRLIYFSYDVKMKEKGDIPEGYSVSREKKERFSLILESASTNQTSMYLCASSPTLDNRATQYFGPGTRLLVL.

The chain combines TRBV5-1 with TRBJ2-2; the match to TRBD2 covers 10 bases. V lost 1 base and J lost 1; bases outside the gene matches: 4. CDR3 size: 17 residues. Germline V gene lookup returns CDR1 SGHRS and CDR2 YFSETQ. CDR3 DNA: TGCGCCAGCAGCTTGACAACTAGCGGGGTGAACACCGGGGAGCTGTTTTTT. As protein: CASSLTTSGVNTGELFF. The whole variable domain, remainder taken from reference TRBV5-1 and TRBJ2-2, is KAGVTQTPRYLIKTRGQQVTLSCSPISGHRSVSWYQQTPGQGLQFLFEYFSETQRNKGNFPGRFSGRQFSNSRSEMNVSTLELGDSALYLCASSLTTSGVNTGELFFGEGSRLTVL.